This T cell receptor beta chain emerged from a study of cytomegalovirus exposure and HLA in healthy donors. CDR3 length: 16 amino acids. The V end was cut by 2 bases, the J end by 0 bases, with 16 bases between. CDR1 is SQVTM and CDR2 is ANQGSEA in the germline V gene. This clone was counted only a few times. The PCR used 60 Vbeta and 13 Jbeta primers. Data came from immunoSEQ multiplex PCR; TCRdb stores just in-frame clones and leaves some out. The sample holds about 110,000 clones, about 70% seen once. Specimen: PBMCs. The sequence was obtained from a man between 25 and 39 years old in good health and CMV-seropositive. The genes are TRBV29-1 and TRBJ2-5, with D tentatively TRBD1 (5 bases). The CDR3 nucleotides read TGCAGCGTTGAAAGATCAGGGCACCCGTACCAAGAGACCCAGTACTTC. Its translation is CSVERSGHPYQETQYF.